This paragraph covers one TCR beta chain sequence. As processed by the authors: The authors estimated nucleated cell counts from reference gene primer amplification. Some clones are missing from TCRdb's copy, which holds only in-frame ones; the method was immunoSEQ multiplex PCR. V and J calls and clone size are as listed in that table; D and trimming were resolved from the DNA. The data contain some 130,000 clones, over 80% of them singletons. The CDR3 is 13 residues long. V lost 3 bases and J 5 bases, leaving 10 bases between the germline ends. Germline assignment: CDR1 LNHNV and CDR2 YYDKDF (reference sequence). These data come from a study of blood T cell repertoires in COVID-19. Study context: Whether acute or convalescent, the COVID-19 samples came from the United States, Italy and Spain. PBMCs, B-cell-depleted T cells, or T cells provided the cDNA or gDNA that made up the material.

The material sequenced was peripheral blood. This clonotype was sampled from a man between 65 and 85 years old with acute or convalescent COVID-19. V and J are TRBV15 and TRBJ1-2, with D unclear. DNA of the CDR3: TGTGCCACCAGCAGGGCGGAAATTTATGGCTACACCTTC. Translating gives CATSRAEIYGYTF.